This T cell receptor beta chain was sequenced for a study of CD8 T cells in ankylosing spondylitis. Notes on the study in general: Earlier studies detected some motif variants in reactive arthritis synovial fluid and blood. Seemingly characteristic of ankylosing spondylitis blood was a TCR beta motif consisting of eight highly homologous variants.

J was trimmed by 2 bases and V by 4 bases; bases with no gene match: 4. Germline V lookup: CDR1 SGHDN, CDR2 FVKESK. The CDR3 extends over 16 amino acids. Regarding this clonotype: Its antigen is not identified.

Quantitative 5'-RACE with molecular barcodes was used to make the TCR beta libraries. TCRdb analysed the 5' RACE reads with MiXCR anew, one entry per CDR3 protein. The sample shows around 280,000 distinct CDR3 sequences, 20% of them seen only once. This sequence joins TRBV14 and TRBJ1-6, with 8 bases aligning to TRBD1. This sequence was found in a male donor with ankylosing spondylitis or in good health (not recorded which). The sample taken for sequencing was blood, either unsorted or a sorted T cell fraction (not recorded which). The CDR3 region is CASSPRTGTYNSPLHF. The CDR3, as DNA: TGTGCCAGCAGCCCTCGGACAGGGACCTATAATTCACCCCTCCACTTT.